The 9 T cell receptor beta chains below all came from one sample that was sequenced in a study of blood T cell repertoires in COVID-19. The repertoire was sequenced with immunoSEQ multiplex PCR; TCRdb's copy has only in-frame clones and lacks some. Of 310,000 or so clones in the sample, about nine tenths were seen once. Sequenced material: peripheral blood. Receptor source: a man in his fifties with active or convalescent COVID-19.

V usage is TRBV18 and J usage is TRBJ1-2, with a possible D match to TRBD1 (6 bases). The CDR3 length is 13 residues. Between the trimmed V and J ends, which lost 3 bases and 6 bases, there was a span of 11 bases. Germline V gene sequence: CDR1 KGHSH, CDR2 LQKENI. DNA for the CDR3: TGTGCCAGCTCACCGGTTGCAGGGGATGGCTACACCTTC. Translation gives CASSPVAGDGYTF. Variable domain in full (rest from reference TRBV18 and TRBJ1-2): NAGVMQNPRHLVRRRGQEARLRCSPMKGHSHVYWYRQLPEEGLKFMVYLQKENIIDESGMPKERFSAEFPKEGPSILRIQQVVRGDSAAYFCASSPVAGDGYTFGSGTRLTVV.

For the CDR3, the DNA is TGCGCCAGCAGCAGGGACAGGGGCAGTTCAGAGACCCAGTACTTC. It is translated as CASSRDRGSSETQYF. This chain links TRBV5-1 with TRBJ2-5; 10 nucleotides align to TRBD1. Germline lookup yields CDR1 SGHRS and CDR2 YFSETQ. The CDR3 sequence is 15 residues long. The trim removed 4 bases at V and 4 bases at J, leaving 7 bases unmatched. Supplemented by reference TRBV5-1 and TRBJ2-5, the full variable domain reads KAGVTQTPRYLIKTRGQQVTLSCSPISGHRSVSWYQQTPGQGLQFLFEYFSETQRNKGNFPGRFSGRQFSNSRSEMNVSTLELGDSALYLCASSRDRGSSETQYFGPGTRLLVL.

The CDR3 DNA reads TGTGCCAGCAGCGACTTGAGGGGGAGCTCCTACAATGAGCAGTTCTTC. It specifies CASSDLRGSSYNEQFF. V is TRBV6-6 and J is TRBJ2-1; D is perhaps TRBD1 (6 bases). V lost 6 bases, J lost 0 bases, and 15 bases lay in between. The CDR3 has 16 amino acids. Germline loops: CDR1 MNHNY, CDR2 SVGAGI (reference sequence).

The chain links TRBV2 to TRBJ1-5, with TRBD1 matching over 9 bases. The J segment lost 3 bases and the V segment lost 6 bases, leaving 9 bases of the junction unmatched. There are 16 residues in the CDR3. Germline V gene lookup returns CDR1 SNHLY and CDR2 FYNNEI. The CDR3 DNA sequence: TGTGCCAGCAGGGGACAGGGCGCTTATACCAATCAGCCCCAGCATTTT. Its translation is CASRGQGAYTNQPQHF.

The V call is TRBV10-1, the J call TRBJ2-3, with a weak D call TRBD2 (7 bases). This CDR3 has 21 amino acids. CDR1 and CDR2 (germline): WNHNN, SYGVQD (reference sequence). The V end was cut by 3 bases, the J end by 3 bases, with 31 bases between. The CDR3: CASSEVEGREGEKDGTDTQYF. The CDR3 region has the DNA TGCGCCAGCAGTGAAGTGGAGGGGAGGGAGGGGGAGAAGGATGGTACAGATACGCAGTATTTT.

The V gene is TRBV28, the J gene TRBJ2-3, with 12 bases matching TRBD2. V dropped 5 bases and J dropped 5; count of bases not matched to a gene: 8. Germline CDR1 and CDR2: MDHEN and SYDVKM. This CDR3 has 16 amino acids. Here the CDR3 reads CASSPRTSGNVDTQYF. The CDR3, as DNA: TGTGCCAGCAGTCCGAGGACTAGCGGGAATGTAGATACGCAGTATTTT.

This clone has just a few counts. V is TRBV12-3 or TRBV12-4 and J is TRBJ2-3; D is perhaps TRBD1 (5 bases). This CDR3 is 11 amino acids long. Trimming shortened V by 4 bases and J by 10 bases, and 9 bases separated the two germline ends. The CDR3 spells CASSSGKAQYF. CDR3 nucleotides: TGTGCCAGCAGTTCAGGGAAGGCGCAGTATTTT.

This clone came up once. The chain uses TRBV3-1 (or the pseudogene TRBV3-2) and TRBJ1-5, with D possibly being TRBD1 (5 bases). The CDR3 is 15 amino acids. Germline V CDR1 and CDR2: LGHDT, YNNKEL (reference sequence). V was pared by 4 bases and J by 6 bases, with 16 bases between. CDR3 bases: TGTGCCAGCAGCCCGTCGGGTGGGGGGAGTCAGCCCCAGCATTTT. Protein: CASSPSGGGSQPQHF.

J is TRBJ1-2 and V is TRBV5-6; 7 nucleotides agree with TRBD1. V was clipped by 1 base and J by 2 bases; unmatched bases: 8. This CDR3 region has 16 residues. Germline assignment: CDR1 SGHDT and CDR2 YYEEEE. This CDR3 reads CASSLNRDSFNYGYTF. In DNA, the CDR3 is TGTGCCAGCAGCTTGAATAGGGACAGCTTCAACTATGGCTACACCTTC.